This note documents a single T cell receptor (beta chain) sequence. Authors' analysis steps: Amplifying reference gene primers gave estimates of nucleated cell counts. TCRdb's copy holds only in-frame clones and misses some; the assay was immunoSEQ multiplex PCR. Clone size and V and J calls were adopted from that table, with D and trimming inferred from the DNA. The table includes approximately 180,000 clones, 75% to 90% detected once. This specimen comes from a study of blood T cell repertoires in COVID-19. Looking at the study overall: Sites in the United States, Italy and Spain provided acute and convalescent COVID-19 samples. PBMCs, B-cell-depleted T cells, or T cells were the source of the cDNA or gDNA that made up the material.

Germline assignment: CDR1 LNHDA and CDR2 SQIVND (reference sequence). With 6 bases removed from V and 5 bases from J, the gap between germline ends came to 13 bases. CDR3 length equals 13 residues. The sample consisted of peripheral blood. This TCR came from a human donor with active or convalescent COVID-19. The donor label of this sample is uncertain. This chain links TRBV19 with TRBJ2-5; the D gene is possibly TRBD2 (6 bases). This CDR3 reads CASRASVKETQYF. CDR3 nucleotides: TGTGCCAGTAGGGCTAGCGTTAAGGAGACCCAGTACTTC.